A single sample gave rise to the 4 T cell receptor beta chains below, sequenced in a study of T cell clones after liver transplantation. Measured with immunoSEQ multiplex PCR; TCRdb has only the in-frame clones, and not every one. There are about 75,000 clones in the sample; approximately 80% occur only once, and 2.1% lies in the top ten. The source material was CD4+ T cells from blood, sampled around 48 months after liver transplant. Every receptor here comes from a human patient who received a liver transplant. Some of the T cells might come from the graft donor.

This clone was seen only once. The chain uses TRBV29-1 and TRBJ2-7, with 7 positions matching TRBD2. The V gene end was trimmed by 5 bases and the J gene end by 9 bases; junction bases not matched to a gene: 7. Germline V lookup: CDR1 SQVTM, CDR2 ANQGSEA. The CDR3 is 11 amino acids. The DNA for the CDR3 is TGCAGCGTTTTGGCTAGCGGAACGCAGTACTTC. Translated, it gives CSVLASGTQYF.

The chain couples TRBV5-1 to TRBJ1-1; D remains ambiguous. V was pared by 6 bases and J by 5 bases, with 17 bases between. Germline V CDR1 and CDR2: SGHRS, YFSETQ. The length of the CDR3 is 14 residues. The chain's CDR3 is CASKFRVGGTEAFF. The CDR3 coding sequence is TGCGCCAGCAAGTTTAGGGTTGGAGGGACTGAAGCTTTCTTT.

This chain links TRBV4-3 with TRBJ2-5; 13 positions agree with TRBD2. Losses at the gene ends were 0 bases for V and 7 bases for J; bases not matched to a gene: 14. CDR1 is LGHNA and CDR2 is YSLEER in the germline V gene. The CDR3 sequence is 19 residues long. The CDR3 nucleotides are TGCGCCAGCAGCCAAGAAGTGCCCTCACTAGCGGGAGGGCCTCGGACCCAGTACTTC. Translating it yields CASSQEVPSLAGGPRTQYF.

This chain links TRBV5-1 with TRBJ2-3; 8 nucleotides align to TRBD2. In germline, CDR1 is SGHRS, CDR2 YFSETQ. V lost 4 bases and J lost 2; bases outside the gene matches: 9. The CDR3 has 16 residues. Written as DNA, the CDR3 is TGCGCCAGCAGCCCCGGTATTAGCGGGGCCACAGATACGCAGTATTTT. Amino acids: CASSPGISGATDTQYF.